The 22 T cell receptor beta chains below come from one sample, sequenced in a study of spatial heterogeneity in lung cancer. TCRdb reprocessed the 5' RACE reads via MiXCR and lists one record per CDR3 protein. The top ten hold roughly 14% of the sample, which has around 63,000 distinct CDR3 sequences, 6.3% seen once. Time point in this sample: sample taken at primary tumor resection. The source material was PBMCs, sampled at surgery. These receptor sequences come from a female donor with early-stage non-small cell lung cancer.

This clonotype was recorded at least ten times. The CDR3 reads CASSQEGTGARPTQYF. The CDR3 DNA reads TGCGCCAGCAGCCAAGAAGGGACGGGGGCTCGGCCTACGCAGTATTTT. The chain couples TRBV4-1 to TRBJ2-3; the D call may be TRBD1 or TRBD2 (6 bases each). CDR1 MGHRA and CDR2 YSYEKL come from the germline V gene. The CDR3 covers 16 residues. Trimming cost V 0 bases and J 8 bases, with 18 bases left between them.

This clonotype was detected ten times or more. The genes are TRBV20-1 and TRBJ2-3, with 9 bases matching TRBD2. J lost 4 bases, V lost 1 base, and 6 bases had no gene match. There are 15 residues in the CDR3. From germline, CDR1 is DFQATT and CDR2 SNEGSKA (reference sequence). The CDR3 DNA reads as TGCAGTGCTAGAGGGAATAGCGGGAGTGCAGATACGCAGTATTTT. Its protein is CSARGNSGSADTQYF.

This clonotype was observed a handful of times. The rearrangement links TRBV5-1 to TRBJ1-5; 7 nucleotides match TRBD1. Germline trimming cut 0 bases from V and 0 bases from J; bases unmatched to any gene: 3. Germline V gives CDR1 SGHRS, CDR2 YFSETQ. This CDR3 region has 16 residues. The CDR3 nucleotides are TGCGCCAGCAGCTTGGTAGGGACAGATAGCAATCAGCCCCAGCATTTT. As protein: CASSLVGTDSNQPQHF.

V and J are TRBV20-1 and TRBJ1-3; D uncertain. Germline V gene sequence: CDR1 DFQATT, CDR2 SNEGSKA (reference sequence). The V and J ends lost 0 bases and 1 base respectively, with 7 bases between them. The CDR3 extends over 14 amino acids. Here the CDR3 DNA reads TGCAGTGCTAGAGAATCGGGTTCTGGAAACACCATATATTTT. This codes for CSARESGSGNTIYF.

In its sample, this clonotype was seen many times. The gene calls are TRBV12-5 and TRBJ2-7; D may match TRBD1 or TRBD2 (6 bases each). V lost 4 bases, J lost 6 bases, and 22 bases lay in between. CDR1 and CDR2 from the germline V gene are LGHNT and FRNRAP. The CDR3 covers 16 residues. The CDR3 protein is CASGWRVSGGRREQYF. For the CDR3, the DNA is TGTGCTAGTGGTTGGAGGGTCAGTGGGGGGCGCCGCGAGCAGTACTTC. Drawing the rest from reference TRBV12-5 and TRBJ2-7, the complete variable domain is DARVTQTPRHKVTEMGQEVTMRCQPILGHNTVFWYRQTMMQGLELLAYFRNRAPLDDSGMPKDRFSAEMPDATLATLKIQPSEPRDSAVYFCASGWRVSGGRREQYFGPGTRLTVT.

V usage is TRBV5-1 and J usage is TRBJ2-5, with D possibly called TRBD1 or TRBD2 (5 bases each). The germline V gene has CDR1 SGHRS and CDR2 YFSETQ. Trimming left V 1 base short and J 5 bases short, with 9 bases between. The CDR3 length is 13 residues. CDR3 nucleotides: TGCGCCAGCAGCTTGAGGGACGGCGAGACCCAGTACTTC. Protein sequence: CASSLRDGETQYF.

This clonotype was detected many times. This sequence joins TRBV7-2 and TRBJ2-7; a weak D match, TRBD1 (6 bases). V dropped 5 bases and J dropped 5 bases, with 10 bases sitting between them. The CDR3 spans 12 residues. Germline loops: CDR1 SGHTA, CDR2 FQGNSA. The CDR3 protein is CASSQAGDEQYF. The CDR3 DNA is TGTGCCAGCAGCCAGGCAGGGGACGAGCAGTACTTC.

This clonotype has ten or more counts. J is TRBJ1-5 and V is TRBV12-3 or TRBV12-4, with D possibly matching TRBD1 (5 bases). This CDR3 is 14 amino acids long. Trimming removed 1 base at V and 5 bases at J, with 9 bases between. DNA of the CDR3: TGTGCCAGCAGTTTAGGGGGCAGCTATCAGCCCCAGCATTTT. It encodes CASSLGGSYQPQHF.

This clonotype was detected many times. V and J are TRBV5-1 and TRBJ1-4, with 9 bases matching TRBD1. The CDR3 runs to 14 residues. CDR1 is SGHRS and CDR2 is YFSETQ in the germline V gene. The V segment lost 4 bases and the J segment 8 bases; nucleotides outside the gene matches: 6. The CDR3 sequence: CASSRGQGGEKLFF. As DNA, the CDR3 is TGCGCCAGCAGCCGGGGACAGGGTGGGGAAAAACTGTTTTTT.

This clonotype was counted many times. The V call is TRBV7-2, the J call TRBJ1-2; 8 nucleotides match TRBD1. The trim removed 5 bases at V and 4 bases at J, leaving 12 bases unmatched. The V gene's germline CDR1 is SGHTA and CDR2 FQGNSA. The CDR3 totals 16 residues. The CDR3 coding sequence is TGTGCCAGCAGCCCAGGGGGCGAGGGGGGGCTCTATGGCTACACCTTC. Protein product: CASSPGGEGGLYGYTF. Full variable domain (outside the CDR3, taken from reference TRBV7-2 and TRBJ1-2): GAGVSQSPSNKVTEKGKDVELRCDPISGHTALYWYRQSLGQGLEFLIYFQGNSAPDKSGLPSDRFSAERTGGSVSTLTIQRTQQEDSAVYLCASSPGGEGGLYGYTFGSGTRLTVV.

This clonotype was observed many times. The V call is TRBV5-1, the J call TRBJ2-1; maybe TRBD1 (6 bases). This CDR3 has 14 amino acids. V was cut by 4 bases and J by 2 bases, with 10 bases left in between. Germline CDR1 SGHRS, CDR2 YFSETQ. The CDR3 reads CASSLQGTYNEQFF. CDR3 DNA sequence: TGCGCCAGCAGCCTACAGGGAACCTACAATGAGCAGTTCTTC.

This clonotype has at least ten counts. This sequence joins TRBV29-1 and TRBJ1-2; TRBD1 might be the D (6 bases). The V gene lost 3 bases and the J gene lost 2 bases, with 19 bases spanning the gap. Germline CDR1 SQVTM, CDR2 ANQGSEA. The CDR3 is 16 amino acids. The chain's CDR3 is CSVDEWGAMSNYGYTF. The CDR3 DNA sequence: TGCAGCGTTGACGAGTGGGGGGCGATGTCAAACTATGGCTACACCTTC.

The sample holds many counts of this clonotype. The rearrangement joins TRBV10-3 to TRBJ2-3, with a weak D call TRBD1 (5 bases). Germline values: CDR1 ENHRY, CDR2 SYGVKD. V dropped 7 bases and J dropped 3 bases, with 8 bases sitting between them. The CDR3 contains 12 residues. CDR3 DNA: TGTGCCATCAAAGGGGAAACAGATACGCAGTATTTT. Its translation is CAIKGETDTQYF.

This clonotype was counted many times. The gene calls are TRBV12-3 or TRBV12-4 and TRBJ2-2; TRBD1 might be the D (5 bases). The CDR3 sequence is 13 residues long. Trimming stripped 6 bases from V and 7 bases from J, with 12 bases between. The DNA for the CDR3 is TGTGCCAGCAGCCCGGCAGGGAACGGGGAGCTGTTTTTT. This codes for CASSPAGNGELFF.

A few counts support this clonotype. This chain links TRBV11-2 with TRBJ1-1; D may be TRBD1 (6 bases). Germline V gene lookup returns CDR1 SGHAT and CDR2 FQNNGV. The CDR3 covers 14 residues. V dropped 5 bases and J dropped 1 base, with 11 bases sitting between them. CDR3 bases: TGTGCCAGCAGCCTGGGACACCGGAACACTGAAGCTTTCTTT. Translation: CASSLGHRNTEAFF.

At least ten counts were recorded for this clonotype. The gene calls are TRBV11-2 and TRBJ1-2, with a weak D call TRBD1 (6 bases). CDR1 SGHAT and CDR2 FQNNGV come from the germline V gene. The CDR3 is 13 residues long. Trimming stripped 6 bases from V and 6 bases from J, with 14 bases between. CDR3 residues: CASSLPQGNGYTF. As DNA, the CDR3 is TGTGCCAGCAGTTTACCCCAGGGGAATGGCTACACCTTC. Full variable domain (remainder filled in from reference TRBV11-2 and TRBJ1-2): EAGVAQSPRYKIIEKRQSVAFWCNPISGHATLYWYQQILGQGPKLLIQFQNNGVVDDSQLPKDRFSAERLKGVDSTLKIQPAKLEDSAVYLCASSLPQGNGYTFGSGTRLTVV.

This clonotype was seen repeatedly, ten times or more. This chain joins TRBV29-1 and TRBJ2-1; TRBD2 matches 13 bases. From germline, CDR1 is SQVTM and CDR2 ANQGSEA. This CDR3 has 15 residues. Trimming took 4 bases from V and 0 from J; bases not matched to a gene: 0. CDR3 amino acids: CSVGTSGSSYNEQFF. In DNA form, the CDR3 reads TGCAGCGTTGGGACTAGCGGGAGCTCCTACAATGAGCAGTTCTTC.

There are a few counts of this clonotype. CDR3 protein: CASSLTGAMNTEAFF. In DNA, the CDR3 is TGTGCCAGTAGTCTGACAGGGGCCATGAACACTGAAGCTTTCTTT. The chain recombines TRBV19 with TRBJ1-1, with 8 bases matching TRBD1. V shed 5 bases and J 0 bases; nucleotides not matched to a gene: 5. There are 15 residues in the CDR3. Per germline, CDR1 LNHDA and CDR2 SQIVND (reference sequence).

This clonotype was recorded many times. The CDR3 sequence is CAISVGGVEETQYF. CDR3 bases: TGTGCCATCAGTGTTGGAGGGGTGGAAGAGACCCAGTACTTC. This chain links TRBV10-3 with TRBJ2-5; weak D call: TRBD2 (6 bases). The germline V gene has CDR1 ENHRY and CDR2 SYGVKD. The CDR3 runs 14 residues. Trimming left V 4 bases short and J 3 bases short, with 12 bases between.

This clonotype was seen repeatedly, ten times or more. The V gene is TRBV28, the J gene TRBJ2-5, with 8 bases aligning to TRBD2. Trimming cost V 3 bases and J 0 bases; bases outside gene matches: 6. CDR1 is MDHEN, CDR2 SYDVKM, per germline. This CDR3 spans 16 amino acids. The CDR3 DNA sequence: TGTGCCAGCAGTTTGAGGATAGCGGGGTACCAAGAGACCCAGTACTTC. Translation gives CASSLRIAGYQETQYF.

This clonotype showed up many times. The chain couples TRBV5-1 to TRBJ1-3; the D is unclear. The CDR3 has 15 amino acids. V dropped 2 bases and J dropped 2 bases, with 11 bases sitting between them. Germline V CDR1 and CDR2: SGHRS, YFSETQ. In DNA, the CDR3 is TGCGCCAGCAGCTTAGGTAGCGTCACTGGAAACACCATATATTTT. Protein: CASSLGSVTGNTIYF.

In regard to this clonotype: A much larger clonotype is one base distant, so this may be a read error. The rearrangement links TRBV4-1 to TRBJ2-5; 8 nucleotides line up with TRBD1. The CDR3 is 15 residues long. With V trimmed by 2 bases and J by 5 bases, 7 bases remained unmatched. Germline V CDR1 and CDR2: MGHRA, YSYEKL. CDR3 loop: CASSQSPGGRETQYF. CDR3 nucleotide sequence: TGCGCCAGCAGCCAAAGTCCAGGGGGCCGGGAGACCCAGTACTTC.